These 28 T cell receptor beta chains were all obtained from the same sample, sequenced in a study of beta chain features in type 1 diabetes (dated by TCRdb to 2017 to 2018). The library was generated by the immunoSEQ multiplex PCR assay. The entire amount of isolated RNA was reverse transcribed using the High Capacity cDNA Reverse Transcription Kit, so the sequenced TCRB transcripts were expressed ones. The immuneACCESS repertoire file appears here via TCRdb, limited to in-frame rearrangements. These files lack a portion of the clones; in checked studies, under half of the deficit traces to unresolved V genes, and the cause of the others is not known. For this sample there are around 300,000 clones; 9.5% to 11% appear just once. 0.015% to 0.02% of the sample rests with the top ten. The sample taken for sequencing was naive CD4+ T cells from blood. The intended sense of this specimen's cell subset or site label: true naive CD4+ T cells. Receptors were obtained from a woman under 40 in good health.

This clone has just a few counts. The chain is built from TRBV4-2 and TRBJ2-3; TRBD2 matches at 8 bases. CDR1 is LGHNA, CDR2 YNFKEQ, per germline. V dropped 1 base and J dropped 0; count of bases not matched to a gene: 9. This CDR3 is 18 amino acids long. For the CDR3, the DNA is TGTGCCAGCAGCCAAGGATCAGCTAGCGGGTGGAGCACAGATACGCAGTATTTT. As protein: CASSQGSASGWSTDTQYF.

The chain combines TRBV28 with TRBJ2-1, with TRBD2 matching over 7 bases. CDR1 and CDR2 (germline): MDHEN, SYDVKM. The CDR3 extends over 14 amino acids. Trimming at V came to 5 bases and at J to 4 bases, leaving 5 bases not matched to a gene. The CDR3 DNA follows: TGTGCCAGCAGTAAGGTGGGAGGGTACAATGAGCAGTTCTTC. Protein product: CASSKVGGYNEQFF.

This clone occurred a few times. The V call is TRBV30, the J call TRBJ2-5, with 8 nucleotides matching TRBD2. The V gene end was trimmed by 2 bases and the J gene end by 7 bases; junction bases not matched to a gene: 6. Germline assignment: CDR1 GTSNPN and CDR2 SVGIG (reference sequence). The CDR3 runs 13 residues. The CDR3 protein is CAWSFGGEGTQYF. CDR3 sequence (DNA): TGTGCCTGGAGTTTCGGGGGGGAAGGGACCCAGTACTTC.

The V and J genes are TRBV15 and TRBJ1-3; D remains unclear. Deletions cut 1 base from V and 0 bases from J, with 7 bases between. The CDR3 covers 15 residues. Germline V lookup: CDR1 LNHNV, CDR2 YYDKDF (reference sequence). The CDR3 reads CATSRVSDSGNTIYF. CDR3 nucleotides: TGTGCCACCAGCAGAGTATCAGACTCTGGAAACACCATATATTTT.

This clone was counted between two and nine times. The rearrangement uses TRBV7-9 and TRBJ2-7; D may be TRBD2 (7 bases). Germline CDR1 is SEHNR and CDR2 is FQNEAQ (reference sequence). The CDR3 spans 16 residues. Trimming stripped 6 bases from V and 3 bases from J, with 21 bases between. The CDR3 region is CASRGPGERDLYEQYF. Written as DNA, the CDR3 is TGTGCCAGCAGGGGGCCAGGGGAGCGGGACCTCTACGAGCAGTACTTC.

This clone was observed a few times. This chain links TRBV27 with TRBJ2-3, with D perhaps matching TRBD1 (6 bases). V lost 5 bases and J lost 0, with 9 bases in between. This CDR3 region has 14 residues. Germline CDR1 reads MNHEY; CDR2 reads SMNVEV (reference sequence). The DNA of the CDR3 is TGTGCCAGCAGTAGACAGGCTAGCACAGATACGCAGTATTTT. This sequence encodes CASSRQASTDTQYF.

The chain links TRBV2 to TRBJ2-2; 11 bases line up with TRBD2. V lost 0 bases and J lost 2; bases outside the gene matches: 5. The CDR3 is 18 residues long. Germline values: CDR1 SNHLY, CDR2 FYNNEI. The CDR3: CASSEAPGLAGNTGELFF. CDR3 bases: TGTGCCAGCAGTGAAGCACCCGGACTAGCGGGCAACACCGGGGAGCTGTTTTTT.

This clone was counted between two and nine times. J is TRBJ2-1 and V is TRBV7-2; D might be TRBD2 (7 bases). The ends were cut back, 5 bases at V and 15 bases at J, with 26 bases in the middle. Germline CDR1 and CDR2: SGHTA and FQGNSA. This CDR3 comprises 15 residues. The CDR3 DNA reads as TGTGCCAGCAGCCCAGGGGCTAGCGGAGCCATTATTAGGTTCTTC. Its protein product is CASSPGASGAIIRFF.

This clone has a single count. The chain links TRBV29-1 to TRBJ2-7; the match to TRBD2 covers 7 bases. Germline values: CDR1 SQVTM, CDR2 ANQGSEA. J was trimmed by 4 bases and V by 3 bases; bases with no gene match: 3. The CDR3 is made up of 12 amino acids. The CDR3 reads CSVDAGAYEQYF. CDR3 DNA sequence: TGCAGCGTTGACGCGGGAGCGTACGAGCAGTACTTC.

The gene calls are TRBV6-5 and TRBJ2-1, with 8 nucleotides matching TRBD2. The CDR3 is made up of 14 amino acids. Germline CDR1 MNHEY, CDR2 SVGAGI. V shed 3 bases and J 4 bases; nucleotides not matched to a gene: 2. This CDR3 is CASSYRGGYNEQFF. The CDR3 DNA reads TGTGCCAGCAGTTATCGGGGGGGATACAATGAGCAGTTCTTC.

This chain joins TRBV30 and TRBJ2-3; a possible D gene is TRBD2 (6 bases). Trimming took off 4 bases at V and 4 bases at J, with 15 bases between the two ends. Germline lookup yields CDR1 GTSNPN and CDR2 SVGIG (reference sequence). This CDR3 comprises 14 residues. The CDR3 loop is CAWTRELMADTQYF. The CDR3 nucleotides read TGTGCCTGGACTCGGGAGTTGATGGCAGATACGCAGTATTTT.

The gene calls are TRBV7-2 and TRBJ2-3, with D perhaps matching TRBD2 (5 bases). This CDR3 has 17 residues. The germline V gene encodes CDR1 SGHTA and CDR2 FQGNSA. The V end was cut by 7 bases, the J end by 0 bases, with 20 bases between. CDR3 residues: CASTLKIRTPSTDTQYF. DNA of the CDR3: TGTGCCAGCACCCTCAAGATCAGGACTCCTAGCACAGATACGCAGTATTTT. The full variable domain, in which reference TRBV7-2 and TRBJ2-3 provide the parts outside the CDR3, is GAGVSQSPSNKVTEKGKDVELRCDPISGHTALYWYRQSLGQGLEFLIYFQGNSAPDKSGLPSDRFSAERTGGSVSTLTIQRTQQEDSAVYLCASTLKIRTPSTDTQYFGPGTRLTVL.

J is TRBJ2-5 and V is TRBV5-1; 7 positions agree with TRBD1. There are 18 residues in the CDR3. Trimming cost V 0 bases and J 2 bases; bases outside gene matches: 13. CDR1 is SGHRS, CDR2 YFSETQ, per germline. CDR3 sequence (DNA): TGCGCCAGCAGCTTGGGCTTAACGCCGGGACAGATACAAGAGACCCAGTACTTC. This gives the protein CASSLGLTPGQIQETQYF.

In this sample, this clone turned up a few times. V usage is TRBV28 and J usage is TRBJ1-2, with TRBD1 matching over 12 bases. The length of the CDR3 is 16 residues. Looked up from germline, CDR1 is MDHEN and CDR2 is SYDVKM. The V and J ends lost 3 bases and 1 base, in that order; junction bases with no gene match: 3. In nucleotides, the CDR3 is TGTGCCAGCAGTTTCGGGACAGGGGGCTTTAACTATGGCTACACCTTC. It is translated as CASSFGTGGFNYGYTF.

This chain connects TRBV28 to TRBJ2-4; D perhaps matches TRBD2 (5 bases). The CDR3 totals 15 residues. V dropped 5 bases and J dropped 8 bases, with 19 bases sitting between them. The germline CDR1 and CDR2 sequences are MDHEN and SYDVKM. CDR3 bases: TGTGCCAGCAGTCGGTCGGGCCAGAAGGAGGACATTCAGTACTTC. Translation: CASSRSGQKEDIQYF. The variable domain in full, with the rest retrieved from reference TRBV28 and TRBJ2-4, is DVKVTQSSRYLVKRTGEKVFLECVQDMDHENMFWYRQDPGLGLRLIYFSYDVKMKEKGDIPEGYSVSREKKERFSLILESASTNQTSMYLCASSRSGQKEDIQYFGAGTRLSVL.

V and J are TRBV18 and TRBJ2-2, with 10 bases aligning to TRBD1. CDR1 and CDR2 from the germline V gene are KGHSH and LQKENI. V trimming: 3 bases; J trimming: 5 bases; junction bases outside the gene matches: 6. The CDR3 has 16 amino acids. The DNA of the CDR3 is TGTGCCAGCTCACCGGGACAGGGGTTCGGGACCGGGGAGCTGTTTTTT. It specifies CASSPGQGFGTGELFF.

This clone was seen a few times. The chain links TRBV28 to TRBJ1-5; tentative D call: TRBD1 (5 bases). The germline gives CDR1 MDHEN, CDR2 SYDVKM. Trimming cost V 4 bases and J 2 bases, with 9 bases left between them. The CDR3 has 14 residues. In DNA form, the CDR3 reads TGTGCCAGCAGTTACACGACAGGCAATCAGCCCCAGCATTTT. The encoded protein is CASSYTTGNQPQHF.

V gene TRBV7-2 combines with J gene TRBJ2-5, with a tentative D call TRBD1 (6 bases). Germline CDR1 reads SGHTA; CDR2 reads FQGNSA. The CDR3 has 12 residues. Trimming stripped 1 base from V and 8 bases from J, with 8 bases between. The CDR3 loop is CASSLVRGTQYF. The CDR3 coding sequence is TGTGCCAGCAGCTTAGTCAGGGGCACCCAGTACTTC.

There are a few counts of this clone. The V call is TRBV4-3, the J call TRBJ2-3, with TRBD2 identical over 7 bases. Trimming at V came to 3 bases and at J to 0 bases, leaving 9 bases not matched to a gene. This CDR3 region has 17 residues. Germline V gene lookup returns CDR1 LGHNA and CDR2 YSLEER. The CDR3: CASSQGVGRESTDTQYF. The CDR3 DNA reads TGCGCCAGCAGCCAGGGGGTGGGGAGGGAGAGCACAGATACGCAGTATTTT.

The V and J genes are TRBV5-1 and TRBJ1-1, with a weak D call TRBD1 (5 bases). From germline, CDR1 is SGHRS and CDR2 YFSETQ. Trimming left V 7 bases short and J 8 bases short, with 18 bases between. There are 13 residues in the CDR3. The CDR3 loop reads CASRTPSREEAFF. CDR3 in DNA: TGCGCCAGCCGTACACCCTCCAGGGAAGAAGCTTTCTTT.

As DNA, the CDR3 is TGTGCCACCAGCAGAGATACTAGCACAGATACGCAGTATTTT. This codes for CATSRDTSTDTQYF. This rearrangement joins TRBV15 to TRBJ2-3; no clear D gene. The CDR3 runs 14 residues. Germline V CDR1 and CDR2: LNHNV, YYDKDF (reference sequence). The germline V and J ends were trimmed by 0 bases and 0 bases, with 4 bases remaining between them.

The chain employs TRBV5-1 and TRBJ2-1; 8 positions match TRBD1. The germline V gene encodes CDR1 SGHRS and CDR2 YFSETQ. This CDR3 is 17 amino acids long. The trim removed 0 bases at V and 0 bases at J, leaving 5 bases unmatched. CDR3: CASSLGSGGNSYNEQFF. CDR3 sequence (DNA): TGCGCCAGCAGCTTGGGATCAGGGGGCAACTCCTACAATGAGCAGTTCTTC.

This clone showed up just once. The chain is built from TRBV4-2 and TRBJ2-6; 9 positions match TRBD2. The V gene end was trimmed by 4 bases and the J gene end by 0 bases; junction bases not matched to a gene: 7. CDR1 LGHNA and CDR2 YNFKEQ come from the germline V gene. The CDR3 consists of 18 residues. The CDR3 coding sequence is TGTGCCAGCAGCCGAAGACTAGCGGAGTCCTCTGGGGCCAACGTCCTGACTTTC. This sequence encodes CASSRRLAESSGANVLTF.

This clone has only a few counts. The DNA for the CDR3 is TGTGCCAGCACCTTCACAACCTTCACCTCCGGGGAGCTGTTTTTT. It yields the protein CASTFTTFTSGELFF. This chain connects TRBV11-2 to TRBJ2-2, with unresolved D. CDR3 size: 15 residues. The germline V and J ends were trimmed by 7 bases and 6 bases, with 18 bases remaining between them. Germline V gives CDR1 SGHAT, CDR2 FQNNGV.

CDR3 DNA: TGTGCCAGCAGTTTCCTAGGCTCTGGGGCCAACGTCCTGACTTTC. It encodes CASSFLGSGANVLTF. V and J are TRBV27 and TRBJ2-6; no clear D gene. From germline, CDR1 is MNHEY and CDR2 SMNVEV (reference sequence). Trimming shortened V by 3 bases and J by 0 bases, and 6 bases separated the two germline ends. The CDR3 is 15 residues long.

The J gene is TRBJ2-3, the V gene TRBV28; a weak D match, TRBD2 (5 bases). The CDR3 covers 13 residues. Germline V gene data show CDR1 as MDHEN and CDR2 as SYDVKM. Trimming took off 2 bases at V and 7 bases at J, with 10 bases between the two ends. CDR3 sequence reads: CASSLTSFYTQYF. The DNA for the CDR3 is TGTGCCAGCAGTTTAACTAGTTTCTATACGCAGTATTTT. The complete variable domain, with remaining parts taken from reference TRBV28 and TRBJ2-3, reads DVKVTQSSRYLVKRTGEKVFLECVQDMDHENMFWYRQDPGLGLRLIYFSYDVKMKEKGDIPEGYSVSREKKERFSLILESASTNQTSMYLCASSLTSFYTQYFGPGTRLTVL.

This clone showed up just a few times. The chain is built from TRBV29-1 and TRBJ2-5; TRBD2 is a possible D gene (6 bases). The CDR3 spans 12 residues. The germline V gene encodes CDR1 SQVTM and CDR2 ANQGSEA. V lost 7 bases and J lost 4, with 13 bases in between. This chain's CDR3 is CSGWVGGETQYF. The DNA for the CDR3 is TGCAGCGGTTGGGTGGGGGGAGAGACCCAGTACTTC.

Only a few counts were recorded for this clone. V and J are TRBV6-1 and TRBJ2-7, with 9 positions matching TRBD1. Germline V gene data show CDR1 as MNHNS and CDR2 as SASEGT. This CDR3 comprises 14 residues. V shed 5 bases and J 5 bases; nucleotides not matched to a gene: 7. The chain's CDR3 is CASSPGQGYDEQYF. The CDR3 bases are TGTGCCAGCAGTCCCGGACAGGGGTATGACGAGCAGTACTTC.